The present entry profiles one T cell receptor (beta chain) with its context. The antigen remains undetermined. Germline-derived CDR1 and CDR2 are LGHNA and YNFKEQ. The CDR3 has 16 residues. V was clipped by 0 bases and J by 2 bases, with 13 bases between them. PCR primers comprised 60 Vbeta and 13 Jbeta primers. Methods used by the authors: Roughly 12 million shared chains were among around 80 million unique TCR beta chains counted in a later analysis. The method was immunoSEQ multiplex PCR; TCRdb's version includes in-frame clones alone and lacks a portion of them. The D gene and trimming were derived from the DNA, and the V and J assignments and clone size from that table. This table holds over 150,000 clones, 84% found once. At sampling all donors were nominally healthy, likely with unrecorded immune exposures. These data originate in a study of cytomegalovirus exposure and HLA in healthy donors.

Whole-study results and caveats: In all likelihood, a cluster of highly shared sequence variants was a sequencing artifact.

The sequencing input was PBMCs. The TCR originated in a young man in good health and CMV-seronegative. The V gene is TRBV4-2, the J gene TRBJ1-1, with D maybe TRBD1 (5 bases). The CDR3 DNA is TGTGCCAGCAGCCAAGACGTCCCCCAGGGCAACACTGAAGCTTTCTTT. Amino acids: CASSQDVPQGNTEAFF.